These T cell receptor beta chains were read from a single sample in a study of blood T cell repertoires in COVID-19. Profiled with immunoSEQ multiplex PCR; TCRdb holds only in-frame clones, not every one. The data contain roughly 210,000 clones, around 89% of them singletons. Material for sequencing was peripheral blood. The receptor set was obtained from a man between 65 and 80 years old with acute or convalescent COVID-19. The CDR3 runs from the conserved cysteine through the conserved F or W. The order of the fields is D gene, clone size, J gene, V gene, CDR3 protein, CDR3 DNA. The D gene is left open where the match is weak. Size values are once, few and many counts, or a class for expanded clones, and some rows have none.

>.|few|TRBJ1-5|TRBV19
CASKGPRENQPQHF
TGTGCCAGTAAGGGTCCCCGGGAGAATCAGCCCCAGCATTTT
>TRBD1|.|TRBJ2-3|TRBV5-5
CASSLGGTGGDTQYF
TGTGCCAGCAGCTTGGGTGGGACAGGGGGAGATACGCAGTATTTT
>.|many|TRBJ1-1|TRBV11-1
CASSQEGFEAFF
TGTGCCAGCAGCCAGGAAGGTTTCGAAGCTTTCTTT
>TRBD1|.|TRBJ2-5|TRBV30
CAWSVNWDRLGETQYF
TGTGCCTGGAGTGTAAATTGGGACAGGCTGGGAGAGACCCAGTACTTC
>.|.|TRBJ2-3|TRBV7-2
CASSLASSYTDTQYF
TGTGCCAGCAGCTTAGCTAGCTCCTACACAGATACGCAGTATTTT
>.|.|TRBJ1-5|TRBV12-5
CASGSRTVRSNQPQHF
TGTGCTAGTGGTAGCAGGACAGTCAGAAGCAATCAGCCCCAGCATTTT
>.|.|TRBJ2-1|TRBV5-1
CASSPRLMTYNEQFF
TGCGCCAGCAGCCCTAGACTTATGACCTACAATGAGCAGTTCTTC
>TRBD2|.|TRBJ2-7|TRBV2
CASSEAPAGGYEQYF
TGTGCCAGCAGTGAAGCGCCTGCGGGAGGGTACGAGCAGTACTTC
>.|.|TRBJ1-6|TRBV19
CASSDGRGVNSPLHF
TGTGCCAGTAGCGATGGACGGGGGGTCAATTCACCCCTCCACTTT
>.|.|TRBJ2-1|TRBV3-1/TRBV3-2
CASSHLGEVQFF
TGTGCCAGCAGCCACCTCGGGGAAGTGCAGTTCTTC
>.|.|TRBJ2-7|TRBV28
CASSPLVTDFSYEQYF
TGTGCCAGCAGTCCCCTCGTAACCGACTTCTCCTACGAGCAGTACTTC
>TRBD2|.|TRBJ2-3|TRBV7-9
CASVSGGGTDTQYF
TGTGCCAGCGTTTCGGGAGGTGGGACAGATACGCAGTATTTT
>TRBD1|.|TRBJ2-1|TRBV19
CASSTRTGLSSYNEQFF
TGTGCCAGTAGTACGAGGACAGGTCTGAGCTCCTACAATGAGCAGTTCTTC
>.|.|TRBJ1-2|TRBV30
CAWSENRLGGGYTF
TGTGCCTGGAGTGAGAACAGGCTCGGGGGTGGCTACACCTTC
>.|.|TRBJ2-3|TRBV30
CAWSPPGWSTKQYF
TGTGCCTGGAGTCCTCCCGGGTGGTCCACTAAGCAGTATTTT
>.|.|TRBJ2-2|TRBV28
CASSSPGETGELFF
TGTGCCAGCAGTTCACCAGGGGAAACCGGGGAGCTGTTTTTT
>.|.|TRBJ1-2|TRBV24-1
CATQQGDYGYTF
TGTGCCACGCAACAGGGAGACTATGGCTACACCTTC
>TRBD2|.|TRBJ2-7|TRBV6-5
CATGTSGNPYEQYF
TGTGCCACCGGGACTAGCGGGAACCCCTACGAGCAGTACTTC
>TRBD2|once|TRBJ2-7|TRBV30
CAWSVKLAGTGEQYF
TGTGCCTGGAGTGTTAAACTAGCGGGTACGGGCGAGCAGTACTTC
>.|.|TRBJ2-1|TRBV12-3/TRBV12-4
CASSLALAHEQFF
TGTGCCAGCAGTTTAGCGCTGGCCCATGAGCAGTTCTTC
>.|.|TRBJ2-1|TRBV24-1
CATSPRGNEQFF
TGTGCCACCAGTCCCAGGGGCAATGAGCAGTTCTTC
>TRBD1|.|TRBJ1-3|TRBV5-1
CASSEGQGGNTIYF
TGCGCCAGCAGTGAGGGACAGGGTGGAAACACCATATATTTT
>.|.|TRBJ1-1|TRBV25-1
CASTGRENTEAFF
TGTGCCAGCACGGGGAGGGAGAACACTGAAGCTTTCTTT
>.|.|TRBJ2-3|TRBV11-2
CASSLTRGTDTQYF
TGTGCCAGCAGCTTAACTAGGGGCACAGATACGCAGTATTTT
>.|once|TRBJ2-6|TRBV6-1
CASSEKTGSSSGANVLTF
TGTGCCAGCAGTGAAAAAACAGGCTCAAGCTCTGGGGCCAACGTCCTGACTTTC
>TRBD1|.|TRBJ1-5|TRBV3-1/TRBV3-2
CASSQTTQGGQPQHF
TGTGCCAGCAGCCAAACTACACAGGGGGGGCAGCCCCAGCATTTT
>.|.|TRBJ2-7|TRBV7-9
CASSPGGGGKYEQYF
TGTGCCAGCAGCCCCGGGGGAGGGGGAAAGTACGAGCAGTACTTC
>TRBD2|once|TRBJ2-7|TRBV28
CASSYPGTSGTEQYF
TGTGCCAGCAGTTATCCCGGGACTAGTGGAACCGAGCAGTACTTC
>.|.|TRBJ2-2|TRBV29-1
CSVDGGPNTGELFF
TGCAGCGTTGACGGGGGACCGAACACCGGGGAGCTGTTTTTT
>.|few|TRBJ1-1|TRBV11-2
CASSRGGGPTEAFF
TGTGCCAGCAGCCGGGGGGGCGGCCCCACTGAAGCTTTCTTT
>.|.|TRBJ1-1|TRBV4-2
CASSHVNQGIGTEAFF
TGTGCCAGCAGCCATGTAAATCAGGGGATTGGCACTGAAGCTTTCTTT
>.|.|TRBJ1-3|TRBV25-1
CASSEGENTIYF
TGTGCCAGCAGTGAAGGAGAAAACACCATATATTTT
>.|.|TRBJ2-5|TRBV7-9
CASNTGPDQETQYF
TGTGCCAGCAACACAGGGCCCGACCAAGAGACCCAGTACTTC
>.|.|TRBJ2-5|TRBV3-1/TRBV3-2
CASSQRPIGGPSKTQYF
TGTGCCAGCAGCCAACGCCCAATCGGGGGACCGAGTAAGACCCAGTACTTC
>.|.|TRBJ2-3|TRBV6-5
CASSTRSTQYF
TGTGCCAGCAGTACCCGGTCCACGCAGTATTTT
>.|once|TRBJ1-2|TRBV18
CASSPGSGGNYGYTF
TGTGCCAGCTCACCAGGGTCAGGAGGTAACTATGGCTACACCTTC
>TRBD2|.|TRBJ2-1|TRBV10-3
CAISEPGLAASYNEQFF
TGTGCCATCAGTGAGCCGGGACTAGCGGCCTCCTACAATGAGCAGTTCTTC
>.|.|TRBJ1-4|TRBV5-1
CASSLLRGPTQNEKLFF
TGCGCCAGCAGCCTACTCAGGGGTCCGACGCAGAATGAAAAACTGTTTTTT
>.|.|TRBJ2-5|TRBV19
CASSAGYRETQYF
TGTGCCAGTAGTGCGGGCTATCGAGAGACCCAGTACTTC
>.|.|TRBJ2-7|TRBV18
CASSPTQGYEQYF
TGTGCCAGCTCACCGACACAAGGATACGAGCAGTACTTC
>.|.|TRBJ2-2|TRBV13
CASSLQGITGELFF
TGTGCCAGCAGCTTACAGGGGATCACCGGGGAGCTGTTTTTT
>.|.|TRBJ1-2|TRBV28
CASSLMPVWEGYTF
TGTGCCAGCAGTTTGATGCCCGTTTGGGAGGGCTACACCTTC
>TRBD1|.|TRBJ1-4|TRBV30
CAWSETGTNEKLFF
TGTGCCTGGAGTGAGACAGGGACTAATGAAAAACTGTTTTTT
>TRBD2|.|TRBJ2-7|TRBV5-1
CASSLLGGGSYEQYF
TGCGCCAGCAGCTTGTTGGGGGGAGGGTCCTACGAGCAGTACTTC
>.|.|TRBJ2-6|TRBV28
CASSTGTSGANVLTF
TGTGCCAGCAGTACCGGGACATCTGGGGCCAACGTCCTGACTTTC
>TRBD1|.|TRBJ2-2|TRBV2
CASSEQGGNTGELFF
TGTGCCAGCAGTGAACAAGGGGGCAACACCGGGGAGCTGTTTTTT
>.|.|TRBJ1-3|TRBV6-6
CASSQPYTGDGNTIYF
TGTGCCAGCAGCCAGCCTTATACAGGAGATGGAAACACCATATATTTT
>.|.|TRBJ2-7|TRBV5-6
CASSLAPWRQERYEQYF
TGTGCCAGCAGCTTGGCACCGTGGAGGCAGGAGCGGTACGAGCAGTACTTC
>TRBD1|.|TRBJ2-5|TRBV7-2
CASSSFGTGQETQYF
TGTGCCAGCAGCTCCTTCGGGACAGGTCAAGAGACCCAGTACTTC
>.|.|TRBJ2-2|TRBV3-1/TRBV3-2
CASSLGTPNTGELFF
TGTGCCAGCAGCCTAGGGACACCGAACACCGGGGAGCTGTTTTTT
>.|.|TRBJ2-7|TRBV19
CASSLRSASGPTYEQYF
TGTGCCAGTAGTTTGCGGTCGGCCAGCGGGCCGACCTACGAGCAGTACTTC
>TRBD1|.|TRBJ2-7|TRBV6-1
CASSDQTGGFYEQYF
TGTGCCAGCAGTGACCAGACAGGGGGCTTCTACGAGCAGTACTTC
>TRBD1|.|TRBJ2-5|TRBV2
CASRKGQGLATVGETQYF
TGTGCCAGCAGGAAGGGACAGGGACTTGCGACCGTGGGAGAGACCCAGTACTTC
>TRBD2|.|TRBJ2-3|TRBV14
CASSRLAGGWGPDTQYF
TGTGCCAGCAGCCGCCTGGCGGGAGGATGGGGGCCAGATACGCAGTATTTT
>TRBD2|.|TRBJ2-7|TRBV27
CASSLLGTSGRSEQYF
TGTGCCAGCAGTTTATTGGGGACTAGCGGGAGAAGCGAGCAGTACTTC
>TRBD1|.|TRBJ1-6|TRBV5-1
CASTEQGDSSPLHF
TGCGCCAGCACCGAACAGGGGGACAGTTCACCCCTCCACTTT
>.|.|TRBJ2-2|TRBV5-6
CASSLAGRDNGELFF
TGTGCCAGCAGCTTGGCGGGCCGGGATAACGGGGAGCTGTTTTTT